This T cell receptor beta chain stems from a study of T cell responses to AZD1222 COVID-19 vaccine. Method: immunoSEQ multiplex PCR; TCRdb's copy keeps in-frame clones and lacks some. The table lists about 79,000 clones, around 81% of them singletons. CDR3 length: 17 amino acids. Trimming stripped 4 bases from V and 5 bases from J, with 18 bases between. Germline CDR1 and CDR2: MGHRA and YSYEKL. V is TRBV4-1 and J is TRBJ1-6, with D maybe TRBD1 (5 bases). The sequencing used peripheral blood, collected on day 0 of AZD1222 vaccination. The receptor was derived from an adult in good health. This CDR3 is CASSRGTNQVNNSPLHF. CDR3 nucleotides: TGCGCCAGCAGCCGAGGGACCAACCAAGTCAATAATTCACCCCTCCACTTT.